These 25 T cell receptor beta chains were all obtained from the same sample, sequenced in a study of T cell clones after liver transplantation. The protocol was immunoSEQ multiplex PCR, while the TCRdb copy is restricted to in-frame clones and leaves out a portion. The table records roughly 100,000 clones, around 84% of them present only once. This material consisted of CD4+ T cells from blood, taken approximately 50 months after liver transplant. These receptors came from a human patient who received a liver transplant. Some T cells may be transferred from the graft donor.

The chain uses TRBV7-8 and TRBJ2-1; no reliable D call. The CDR3 contains 13 residues. Germline CDR1 and CDR2: SGHVS and FQNEAQ. V lost 11 bases and J 5 bases, leaving 16 bases between the germline ends. The CDR3 loop reads CALSTVLNNEQFF. The CDR3 DNA follows: TGTGCCCTATCGACGGTGTTAAACAATGAGCAGTTCTTC.

The chain couples TRBV4-2 to TRBJ2-1, with D perhaps TRBD2 (7 bases). V shed 0 bases and J shed 4 bases, with 13 bases lying between them. Germline CDR1 and CDR2: LGHNA and YNFKEQ. The CDR3 totals 16 residues. CDR3: CASSQDRGGDYNEQFF. CDR3 in DNA: TGTGCCAGCAGCCAAGATCGCGGGGGCGATTACAATGAGCAGTTCTTC.

V usage is TRBV18 and J usage is TRBJ2-1; a possible D gene is TRBD1 (5 bases). The CDR3 spans 13 residues. Looked up from germline, CDR1 is KGHSH and CDR2 is LQKENI. With 5 bases removed from V and 6 bases from J, the gap between germline ends came to 11 bases. The CDR3 DNA reads as TGTGCCAGCTCAACTGACAGACGCAATGAGCAGTTCTTC. It encodes CASSTDRRNEQFF.

The V call is TRBV5-1, the J call TRBJ2-2; 7 bases map to TRBD1. The CDR3 sequence is 13 residues long. The germline V gene encodes CDR1 SGHRS and CDR2 YFSETQ. V lost 1 base to trimming and J lost 6 bases; unmatched junction nucleotides: 0. The CDR3 DNA sequence: TGCGCCAGCAGCTTGACAGGGGCCGGGGAGCTGTTTTTT. It is translated as CASSLTGAGELFF. Using reference TRBV5-1 and TRBJ2-2 for the parts outside the CDR3, the full variable domain is KAGVTQTPRYLIKTRGQQVTLSCSPISGHRSVSWYQQTPGQGLQFLFEYFSETQRNKGNFPGRFSGRQFSNSRSEMNVSTLELGDSALYLCASSLTGAGELFFGEGSRLTVL.

The chain carries TRBV6-4 and TRBJ2-3; 7 nucleotides align to TRBD2. Per the germline V gene, CDR1 is MRHNA and CDR2 is SNTAGT. This CDR3 contains 16 residues. V shed 6 bases and J 3 bases; nucleotides not matched to a gene: 12. The CDR3 is CASRAVGGEYTDTQYF. CDR3 in DNA: TGTGCCAGCAGAGCCGTGGGGGGGGAGTATACAGATACGCAGTATTTT.

This clone was seen many times. The chain is built from TRBV7-9 and TRBJ1-5; D uncertain. The germline CDR1 and CDR2 sequences are SEHNR and FQNEAQ (reference sequence). The V and J ends lost 5 bases and 0 bases respectively, with 8 bases between them. The CDR3 extends over 14 amino acids. The CDR3 DNA reads as TGTGCCAGCAGCCAGTGGGATAGCAATCAGCCCCAGCATTTT. As protein: CASSQWDSNQPQHF.

V usage is TRBV5-1 and J usage is TRBJ2-7, with a possible D match to TRBD1 (6 bases). The CDR3 loop spans 18 amino acids. Trimming stripped 4 bases from V and 0 bases from J, with 23 bases between. The germline V gene encodes CDR1 SGHRS and CDR2 YFSETQ. CDR3 sequence (DNA): TGCGCCAGCAGCCTGGATATACAGGGCCCCACGGACTCCTACGAGCAGTACTTC. Translation gives CASSLDIQGPTDSYEQYF.

V and J are TRBV7-3 and TRBJ2-1, with D possibly being TRBD1 or TRBD2 (7 bases each). Germline V gives CDR1 SGHTA, CDR2 FQGTGA. The CDR3 runs 16 residues. V was trimmed by 5 bases and J by 1 base, leaving 15 bases between them. CDR3 coding DNA: TGTGCCAGCAGCCCCAGGGGGGGAAGTTCCTACAATGAGCAGTTCTTC. Translation gives CASSPRGGSSYNEQFF. Based on the CDR3 plus reference TRBV7-3 and TRBJ2-1, the full variable domain is GAGVSQTPSNKVTEKGKYVELRCDPISGHTALYWYRQSLGQGPEFLIYFQGTGAADDSGLPNDRFFAVRPEGSVSTLKIQRTERGDSAVYLCASSPRGGSSYNEQFFGPGTRLTVL.

This clone was seen once. The V gene is TRBV5-1, the J gene TRBJ2-1; 8 bases map to TRBD2. Trimming at V came to 3 bases and at J to 2 bases, leaving 7 bases not matched to a gene. The CDR3 is 16 residues long. Germline V gives CDR1 SGHRS, CDR2 YFSETQ. CDR3 DNA: TGCGCCAGCAGCTCTGGACTAGCCGGTCCCTACAATGAGCAGTTCTTC. The encoded protein is CASSSGLAGPYNEQFF.

The chain employs TRBV6-1 and TRBJ1-1; D is undetermined. CDR3 size: 14 residues. Trimming took off 2 bases at V and 0 bases at J, with 7 bases between the two ends. Germline lookup yields CDR1 MNHNS and CDR2 SASEGT. CDR3 region: CASSEMGMNTEAFF. The CDR3, as DNA: TGTGCCAGCAGTGAAATGGGCATGAACACTGAAGCTTTCTTT.

V and J are TRBV15 and TRBJ1-4; a weak D match, TRBD1 (5 bases). There are 15 residues in the CDR3. Germline assignment: CDR1 LNHNV and CDR2 YYDKDF (reference sequence). V was trimmed by 3 bases and J by 7 bases, leaving 15 bases between them. The CDR3 loop is CATSSPLAGSEKLFF. The DNA of the CDR3 is TGTGCCACCAGCAGTCCACTGGCAGGGAGTGAAAAACTGTTTTTT.

The chain links TRBV6-5 to TRBJ1-1; D might be TRBD1 (5 bases). Germline V gene sequence: CDR1 MNHEY, CDR2 SVGAGI. V lost 6 bases to trimming and J lost 6 bases, with 17 bases between them. This CDR3 has 14 residues. The CDR3 region has the DNA TGTGCCAGCAGATCGAATCCAGGGTGGGCTGAAGCTTTCTTT. Encoded protein: CASRSNPGWAEAFF.

The chain combines TRBV7-7 with TRBJ1-2; TRBD1 matches 10 bases. Germline V gene data show CDR1 as SSHAT and CDR2 as FNYEAQ (reference sequence). V lost 5 bases and J lost 8; bases outside the gene matches: 14. The CDR3 has 16 residues. CDR3 region: CASSPRTGGGSRGYTF. Here the CDR3 DNA reads TGTGCCAGCAGCCCTCGGACAGGGGGAGGATCTAGGGGCTACACCTTC.

The chain employs TRBV6-6 and TRBJ1-5, with 10 bases lining up with TRBD1. Germline V gene sequence: CDR1 MNHNY, CDR2 SVGAGI (reference sequence). The CDR3 covers 15 residues. The ends lost 7 bases at V and 7 bases at J; junction bases unmatched: 10. The CDR3 loop is CASKGSGTGDQPQHF. CDR3 nucleotides: TGTGCCAGCAAAGGGTCTGGGACAGGGGACCAGCCCCAGCATTTT.

Only a few counts were recorded for this clone. The chain links TRBV18 to TRBJ1-1; maybe TRBD1 (5 bases). With 3 bases removed from V and 0 bases from J, the gap between germline ends came to 8 bases. CDR3 size: 14 residues. Per germline, CDR1 KGHSH and CDR2 LQKENI. Written as DNA, the CDR3 is TGTGCCAGCTCACCGGGGCACATGAACACTGAAGCTTTCTTT. Translation gives CASSPGHMNTEAFF.

This sequence joins TRBV29-1 and TRBJ2-5; D gene ambiguous. The V gene's germline CDR1 is SQVTM and CDR2 ANQGSEA. The V and J ends lost 6 bases and 1 base respectively, with 21 bases between them. The CDR3 spans 16 residues. DNA of the CDR3: TGCAGCGTAGTCTTCGCTTCCCCCAAAACCCAAGAGACCCAGTACTTC. Translation: CSVVFASPKTQETQYF.

This chain joins TRBV6-6 and TRBJ1-1, with 8 bases matching TRBD1. Trimming cost V 6 bases and J 11 bases; bases outside gene matches: 14. The CDR3 has 14 amino acids. Germline CDR1 is MNHNY and CDR2 is SVGAGI (reference sequence). CDR3 sequence: CASSSTGQGSRAFF. CDR3 bases: TGTGCCAGCAGCTCCACTGGACAGGGCTCTCGGGCTTTCTTT.

The chain combines TRBV7-6 with TRBJ2-3; D could derive from TRBD1 or TRBD2 (6 bases each). The CDR3 has 15 amino acids. Between the trimmed V and J ends, which lost 6 bases and 0 bases, there was a span of 13 bases. The V gene's germline CDR1 is SGHVS and CDR2 FNYEAQ. The CDR3 DNA follows: TGTGCCAGCAGTGGGGGGCGGAGTAGCACAGATACGCAGTATTTT. It specifies CASSGGRSSTDTQYF.

The chain employs TRBV7-2 and TRBJ2-1; D gene ambiguous. This CDR3 comprises 14 residues. The V and J ends lost 0 bases and 6 bases respectively, with 9 bases between them. Germline values: CDR1 SGHTA, CDR2 FQGNSA. The CDR3 DNA sequence: TGTGCCAGCAGCTTAGCGGGTCGGAGCAATGAGCAGTTCTTC. Its translation is CASSLAGRSNEQFF.

The V gene is TRBV7-7, the J gene TRBJ2-1, with 11 bases that match TRBD2. This CDR3 is 15 amino acids long. Germline CDR1 SSHAT, CDR2 FNYEAQ (reference sequence). The junction had 0 bases not matched to a gene; V was cut back by 4 bases and J by 1 base. The CDR3 reads CASSSSGGSYNEQFF. The CDR3 DNA reads TGTGCCAGCAGCTCTAGCGGGGGGTCCTACAATGAGCAGTTCTTC.

The chain employs TRBV19 and TRBJ1-2; no clear D. V dropped 6 bases and J dropped 4 bases, with 21 bases sitting between them. The CDR3 is 16 residues long. Germline CDR1 LNHDA, CDR2 SQIVND (reference sequence). The CDR3 loop reads CASSTIYVAALYGYTF. DNA of the CDR3: TGTGCCAGTAGCACCATTTACGTGGCAGCCCTCTATGGCTACACCTTC.

The genes are TRBV10-2 and TRBJ2-1; 7 bases fit TRBD1. CDR1 WSHSY and CDR2 SAAADI come from the germline V gene. V was pared by 3 bases and J by 4 bases, with 3 bases of the junction left unmatched. The CDR3 is 14 amino acids. DNA for the CDR3: TGCGCCAGCAGTGATCCGACAGGGTACAATGAGCAGTTCTTC. This codes for CASSDPTGYNEQFF.

This chain links TRBV19 with TRBJ1-1, with D possibly matching TRBD1 (6 bases). V was pared by 7 bases and J by 0 bases, with 12 bases between. Germline V gene lookup returns CDR1 LNHDA and CDR2 SQIVND (reference sequence). This CDR3 is built from 14 residues. CDR3 DNA sequence: TGTGCCAGTAATAGAGGACAGATGAACACTGAAGCTTTCTTT. Residues: CASNRGQMNTEAFF.

The V call is TRBV7-2, the J call TRBJ2-5; D is undetermined. The CDR3 totals 13 residues. Trimming took off 0 bases at V and 5 bases at J, with 7 bases between the two ends. Germline CDR1 and CDR2: SGHTA and FQGNSA. CDR3 region: CASSLALGETQYF. CDR3 nucleotide sequence: TGTGCCAGCAGCTTAGCTTTAGGGGAGACCCAGTACTTC.

The CDR3 sequence is CASSFRDPTVDEQFF. The DNA for the CDR3 is TGTGCCAGTAGTTTCCGGGACCCCACCGTCGATGAGCAGTTCTTC. The rearrangement links TRBV19 to TRBJ2-1; D may be TRBD1 or TRBD2 (5 bases each). This CDR3 has 15 residues. V shed 5 bases and J shed 8 bases, with 19 bases lying between them. Germline V gene data show CDR1 as LNHDA and CDR2 as SQIVND (reference sequence).